The 14 T cell receptor beta chains reported below all come from one sample, sequenced in a study of blood T cell repertoires in COVID-19. Assay: immunoSEQ multiplex PCR; the TCRdb copy retains only in-frame clones and omits some. The data contain around 260,000 clones, 88% of them seen just once; the ten biggest clones take up 4%. The sequencing sample was made of peripheral blood. The receptor source for this set is a man aged 60 to 75 who had recovered from COVID-19.

This clone showed up just a few times. This chain connects TRBV6-5 to TRBJ2-7, with D perhaps matching TRBD1 (5 bases). Germline assignment: CDR1 MNHEY and CDR2 SVGAGI. The CDR3 is 13 amino acids. Trimming stripped 6 bases from V and 2 bases from J, with 11 bases between. The CDR3 region has the DNA TGTGCCAGCAGAGATACAGGTACCTACGAGCAGTACTTC. It translates to CASRDTGTYEQYF.

The V and J genes are TRBV19 and TRBJ2-3; D uncertain. The length of the CDR3 is 11 residues. The germline V gene encodes CDR1 LNHDA and CDR2 SQIVND (reference sequence). Trimming took off 5 bases at V and 3 bases at J, with 3 bases between the two ends. CDR3 sequence (DNA): TGTGCCAGTAGTGAGACAGATACGCAGTATTTT. It yields the protein CASSETDTQYF.

The chain carries TRBV6-5 and TRBJ2-3; TRBD2 is a possible D gene (5 bases). V lost 7 bases to trimming and J lost 2 bases, with 13 bases between them. Looked up from germline, CDR1 is MNHEY and CDR2 is SVGAGI. The CDR3 sequence is 14 residues long. The CDR3 here is CASTPLRDTDTQYF. DNA for the CDR3: TGTGCCAGCACCCCCTTGAGGGACACAGATACGCAGTATTTT.

The chain links TRBV5-4 to TRBJ2-3, with TRBD2 matching over 7 bases. Germline V CDR1 and CDR2: SGHNT, YYREEE (reference sequence). This CDR3 is built from 17 residues. J gave up 2 bases and V 4 bases, and 13 bases lay outside the gene matches. The CDR3: CASSPGGSGRNTDTQYF. The CDR3 nucleotides read TGTGCCAGCAGCCCGGGGGGTAGCGGGCGTAACACAGATACGCAGTATTTT.

V is TRBV5-8 and J is TRBJ1-4; 7 bases fit TRBD1. This CDR3 comprises 18 residues. Germline V gene data show CDR1 as SGHTS and CDR2 as YDEGEE. V trimming: 0 bases; J trimming: 3 bases; junction bases outside the gene matches: 11. CDR3 coding DNA: TGTGCCAGCAGCTTGGGACAGGGAAACCTTTTGGCTAATGAAAAACTGTTTTTT. Residues: CASSLGQGNLLANEKLFF.

This clone came up a few times. The gene calls are TRBV11-2 and TRBJ1-5; D is undetermined. Per germline, CDR1 SGHAT and CDR2 FQNNGV. This CDR3 spans 13 amino acids. Trimming stripped 4 bases from V and 3 bases from J, with 7 bases between. The CDR3 reads CASSSYTNQPQHF. In DNA, the CDR3 is TGTGCCAGCAGCTCATACACCAATCAGCCCCAGCATTTT.

V usage is TRBV20-1 and J usage is TRBJ2-1, with 8 nucleotides matching TRBD2. CDR3 length equals 14 residues. CDR1 is DFQATT, CDR2 SNEGSKA, per germline (reference sequence). V gave up 3 bases and J gave up 4 bases; unmatched junction bases: 5. The CDR3 DNA sequence: TGCAGTGCTAGTGCTACTAGCGGATACAATGAGCAGTTCTTC. Residues: CSASATSGYNEQFF.

This clone has more than one count but fewer than ten. The chain uses TRBV11-2 and TRBJ2-2; tentatively, D is TRBD2 (5 bases). Trimming shortened V by 2 bases and J by 1 base, and 17 bases separated the two germline ends. Germline values: CDR1 SGHAT, CDR2 FQNNGV. This CDR3 spans 18 amino acids. The CDR3 protein is CASSLLASGLLNTGELFF. The CDR3, as DNA: TGTGCCAGCAGCTTATTGGCATCCGGACTCCTGAACACCGGGGAGCTGTTTTTT. The entire variable domain, with the rest obtained from reference TRBV11-2 and TRBJ2-2, is as follows: EAGVAQSPRYKIIEKRQSVAFWCNPISGHATLYWYQQILGQGPKLLIQFQNNGVVDDSQLPKDRFSAERLKGVDSTLKIQPAKLEDSAVYLCASSLLASGLLNTGELFFGEGSRLTVL.

V usage is TRBV25-1 and J usage is TRBJ1-6; unclear D gene. Between the trimmed V and J ends, which lost 1 base and 10 bases, there was a span of 8 bases. The CDR3 covers 13 residues. Germline CDR1 is MGHDK and CDR2 is SYGVNS. The CDR3 DNA reads TGTGCCAGCAGTGAATGGATGGGCTCACCCCTCCACTTT. This translates into CASSEWMGSPLHF.

This chain links TRBV3-1 (or the pseudogene TRBV3-2) with TRBJ2-1, with 10 nucleotides matching TRBD2. The V gene's germline CDR1 is LGHDT and CDR2 YNNKEL (reference sequence). Losses at the gene ends were 4 bases for V and 2 bases for J; bases not matched to a gene: 2. The CDR3 is 15 residues long. The CDR3 here is CASSRSGGAYNEQFF. In nucleotides, the CDR3 is TGTGCCAGCAGCCGGAGCGGGGGGGCCTACAATGAGCAGTTCTTC.

J is TRBJ2-7 and V is TRBV5-8; D is uncertain. CDR1 and CDR2 from the germline V gene are SGHTS and YDEGEE. V was shortened by 0 bases and J by 2 bases, with 12 bases between the two germline ends. CDR3 length equals 15 residues. In nucleotides, the CDR3 is TGTGCCAGCAGCTTGGGGCCCCCAGGTACCTACGAGCAGTACTTC. It specifies CASSLGPPGTYEQYF.

This clone appeared once. The V call is TRBV6-5, the J call TRBJ1-2; D gene uncertain. In germline, CDR1 is MNHEY, CDR2 SVGAGI. Between the trimmed V and J ends, which lost 8 bases and 0 bases, there was a span of 10 bases. The CDR3 is made up of 13 amino acids. Here the CDR3 reads CASGGIPNYGYTF. CDR3 sequence (DNA): TGTGCCAGCGGAGGGATTCCTAACTATGGCTACACCTTC.

This chain connects TRBV7-2 to TRBJ2-3, with 11 bases fitting TRBD2. V lost 5 bases to trimming and J lost 0 bases; unmatched junction nucleotides: 7. The CDR3 is 17 amino acids. Germline CDR1 and CDR2: SGHTA and FQGNSA. The CDR3 coding sequence is TGTGCCAGCAGCAGGACCGGGACTAGCGGTAGCACAGATACGCAGTATTTT. Its protein is CASSRTGTSGSTDTQYF.

J is TRBJ2-5 and V is TRBV12-3 or TRBV12-4, with 9 bases aligning to TRBD2. J gave up 7 bases and V 0 bases, and 0 bases lay outside the gene matches. The CDR3 is 13 residues long. Here the CDR3 reads CASSLARGGTQYF. CDR3 bases: TGTGCCAGCAGTTTAGCGCGGGGGGGGACCCAGTACTTC.